Below are 5 T cell receptor beta chains sequenced from a single sample in a study of human CD8 memory T cell subsets. Libraries targeted TCR beta using 5' RACE with UMIs. TCRdb reprocessed the 5' RACE reads, keeping one entry per CDR3 protein, no DNA. This sample's clone table lists several thousand distinct CDR3 sequences. What was sequenced was CD8+ T cells from PBMCs. Receptors were obtained from a human donor in good health.

The chain employs TRBV4-1 and TRBJ2-4; TCRdb's assignment of TRBD1 cannot be checked, as there is no DNA. Germline CDR1 and CDR2: MGHRA and YSYEKL. The CDR3 runs to 15 residues. CDR3: CASSPAERGENIQYF.

The chain has TRBV6-1 and TRBJ2-7; TCRdb indicates TRBD2, and absent DNA this call remains unverified. Germline CDR1 and CDR2: MNHNS and SASEGT. The CDR3 consists of 15 residues. This CDR3 is CASRVLGGTAGEQYF.

The chain couples TRBV7-9 to TRBJ2-2; TCRdb proposes TRBD1, but this gene call is untestable without DNA. Germline CDR1 SEHNR, CDR2 FQNEAQ (reference sequence). CDR3 length: 14 residues. The CDR3: CASSEDRGTGELFF.

The V gene is TRBV20-1, the J gene TRBJ2-7; the D gene TCRdb calls, TRBD1, cannot be checked with no DNA. This CDR3 is 14 amino acids long. Germline V gene lookup returns CDR1 DFQATT and CDR2 SNEGSKA (reference sequence). The CDR3 spells CSATERQGLSEQYF.

V usage is TRBV2 and J usage is TRBJ2-7. CDR3 size: 12 residues. Germline assignment: CDR1 SNHLY and CDR2 FYNNEI. The CDR3 region is CASSRSRYEQYF.